This T cell receptor (beta chain) appears in the sequencing data of a study of shared clonotypes between healthy human individuals. Regarding the study as a whole: Sequencing depth was expected to influence donor clonotype sharing. Naive CD4 clonotype sharing across four donors was approximately 5%.

The repertoire was sequenced with immunoSEQ multiplex PCR; TCRdb's copy has only in-frame clones and lacks some. Altogether about 2 million clones are present, over 85% being singletons, with the ten largest covering 0.1% to 0.15%. V was shortened by 0 bases and J by 2 bases, with 14 bases between the two germline ends. Germline assignment: CDR1 MNHEY and CDR2 SVGAGI. This CDR3 spans 16 amino acids. In the case of this clone: Its specificity is unknown.

This chain connects TRBV6-5 to TRBJ2-7, with a tentative D call TRBD1 (5 bases). The sample was naive CD4+ T cells sorted from blood. Indicated subset: CD45RA+ positively selected. This receptor was taken from a man between 18 and 35 years old in good health. The CDR3 DNA sequence: TGTGCCAGCAGTTACTCGGGGCCCTATAGTCCCTACGAGCAGTACTTC. Protein: CASSYSGPYSPYEQYF.